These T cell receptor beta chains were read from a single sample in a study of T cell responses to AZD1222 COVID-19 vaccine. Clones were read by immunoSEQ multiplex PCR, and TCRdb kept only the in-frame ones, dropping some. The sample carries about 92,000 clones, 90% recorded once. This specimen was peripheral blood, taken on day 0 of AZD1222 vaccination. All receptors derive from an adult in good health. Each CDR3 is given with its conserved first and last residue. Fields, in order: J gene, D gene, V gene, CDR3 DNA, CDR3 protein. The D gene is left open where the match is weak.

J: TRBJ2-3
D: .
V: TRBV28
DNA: TGTGCCAGCAGCTTAAGCGGTGCCGGGGATACGCAGTATTTT
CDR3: CASSLSGAGDTQYF

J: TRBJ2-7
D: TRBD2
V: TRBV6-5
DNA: TGTGCCAGCACCCGCGGGACTAGCGGGATATACGAGCAGTACTTC
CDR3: CASTRGTSGIYEQYF

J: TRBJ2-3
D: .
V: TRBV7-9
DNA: TGTGCCAGCAGCTCCCCCTTAGCCTTTTATGACACAGATACGCAGTATTTT
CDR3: CASSSPLAFYDTDTQYF

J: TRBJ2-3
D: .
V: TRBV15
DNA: TGTGCCACCAGCAGAGTAACCATGGCTGGGCTGCAGGGGGATACGCAGTATTTT
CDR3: CATSRVTMAGLQGDTQYF

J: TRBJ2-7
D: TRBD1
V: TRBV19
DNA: TGTGCCAGTAGTCGGGGACAGCAGCCCTACGAGCAGTACTTC
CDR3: CASSRGQQPYEQYF

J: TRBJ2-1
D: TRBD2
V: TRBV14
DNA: TGTGCCAGCAGCCACCGGGCCGGGACTATAGTCGTCAATGAGCAGTTCTTC
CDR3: CASSHRAGTIVVNEQFF

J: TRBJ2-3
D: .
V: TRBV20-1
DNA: TGCAGTGCTAGCCCCGAAGATACGCAGTATTTT
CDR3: CSASPEDTQYF

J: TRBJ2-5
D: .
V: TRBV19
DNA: TGTGCCAGTAGCCGCACGACGAGTACGGAGACCCAGTACTTC
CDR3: CASSRTTSTETQYF

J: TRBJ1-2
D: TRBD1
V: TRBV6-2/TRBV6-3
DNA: TGTGCCAGCAGTTGGGACAGGGAAGTAGGCTACACCTTC
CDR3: CASSWDREVGYTF

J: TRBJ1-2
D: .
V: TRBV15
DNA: TGTGCCACCAGCAGAGAGGCAGCCCCAGGAACTAACTATGGCTACACCTTC
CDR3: CATSREAAPGTNYGYTF

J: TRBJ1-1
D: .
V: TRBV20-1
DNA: TGCAGTGCTAGTGCCCGGGGGAACACTGAAGCTTTCTTT
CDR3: CSASARGNTEAFF

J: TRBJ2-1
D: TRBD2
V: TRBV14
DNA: TGTGCCAGCAGCCAAGCACTAGCGGCATACAATGAGCAGTTCTTC
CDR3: CASSQALAAYNEQFF

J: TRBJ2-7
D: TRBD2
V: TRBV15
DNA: TGTGCCACCAGCAGACCCACTAGCGGGAAGGTTTACGAGCAGTACTTC
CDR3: CATSRPTSGKVYEQYF

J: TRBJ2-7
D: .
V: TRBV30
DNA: TGTGCCTGGAGTGGCCCCAGGGAGCAGTACTTC
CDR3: CAWSGPREQYF

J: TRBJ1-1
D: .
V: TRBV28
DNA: TGTGCCAGCAGTTTACAGGGCCGTACTGAAGCTTTCTTT
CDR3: CASSLQGRTEAFF

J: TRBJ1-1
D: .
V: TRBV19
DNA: TGTGCCAGTAGTATGAGGAACACTGAAGCTTTCTTT
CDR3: CASSMRNTEAFF

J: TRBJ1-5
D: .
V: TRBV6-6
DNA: TGTGCCAGCAATGAGGGGACGGGGTATCAGCCCCAGCATTTT
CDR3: CASNEGTGYQPQHF

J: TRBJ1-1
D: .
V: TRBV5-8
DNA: TGTGCCAGCTCCCGGGCACCCGTCACTGAAGCTTTCTTT
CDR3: CASSRAPVTEAFF